This TCR beta chain was recorded in a study of blood T cell repertoires in COVID-19. The wider study: T cells, B-cell-depleted T cells, or PBMCs supplied cDNA or gDNA.

J lost 11 bases, V lost 6 bases, and 4 bases had no gene match. The CDR3 covers 11 residues. Germline V gene data show CDR1 as SNHLY and CDR2 as FYNNEI. Original methodology: Amplification from reference gene primers served as the basis for estimated nucleated cell counts. TCRdb keeps only in-frame clones here, not all; method: immunoSEQ multiplex PCR. The V and J calls and clone size are taken from that table; D and trimming were inferred from the DNA. This sample carries some 220,000 clones, less than 85% of them seen once, and the ten largest clones take under 8.5%. This receptor was identified in a woman between 70 and 85 years old with acute or convalescent COVID-19. This chain uses TRBV2 with TRBJ1-1, with 9 nucleotides matching TRBD1. The source material was peripheral blood. In DNA, the CDR3 is TGTGCCAGCAGGCTACAGGGGGCCGCTTTCTTT. It translates to CASRLQGAAFF.